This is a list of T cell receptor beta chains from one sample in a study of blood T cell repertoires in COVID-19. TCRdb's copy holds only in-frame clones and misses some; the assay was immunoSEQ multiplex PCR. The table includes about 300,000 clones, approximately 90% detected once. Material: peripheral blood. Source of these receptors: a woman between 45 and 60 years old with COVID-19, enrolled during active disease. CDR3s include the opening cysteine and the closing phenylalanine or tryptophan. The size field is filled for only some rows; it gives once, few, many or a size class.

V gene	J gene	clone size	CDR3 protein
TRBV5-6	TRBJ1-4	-	CASSPMIQGRDLEKLFF
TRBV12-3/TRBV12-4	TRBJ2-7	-	CASSFGTGGEQYF
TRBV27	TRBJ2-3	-	CASSPGRVTDTQYF
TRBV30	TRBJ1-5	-	CAWSKGASNQPQHF
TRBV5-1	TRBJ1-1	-	CASSSIGTSGTEAFF
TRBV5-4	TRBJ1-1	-	CASSYPTVNTEAFF
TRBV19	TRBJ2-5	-	CASSIAGTTQQETQYF
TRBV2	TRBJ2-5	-	CASSGLAGLRVTQYF
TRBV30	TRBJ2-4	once	CAWKGGAKNIQYF
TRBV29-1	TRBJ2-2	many	CSAQGGLAGGLRSGELFF
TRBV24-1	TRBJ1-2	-	CATSEGASLYGYTF
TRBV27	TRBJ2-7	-	CASSFREKMGSYEQYF
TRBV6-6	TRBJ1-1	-	CASSYSREGAFF
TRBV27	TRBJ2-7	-	CASSPDRGRNYEQYF
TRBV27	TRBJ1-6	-	CASSFLRSYNSPLHF
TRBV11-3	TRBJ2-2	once	CASSPRKAGDTGELFF
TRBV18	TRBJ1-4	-	CASSPPNAGSGEKLFF
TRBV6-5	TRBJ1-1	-	CASSYGRNTEAFF
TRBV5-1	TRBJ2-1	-	CASRSVGGPSNEQFF
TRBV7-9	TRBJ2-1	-	CASSSPGGGAGGRYNEQFF
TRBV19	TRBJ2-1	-	CASSRGAGTSYTEQFF
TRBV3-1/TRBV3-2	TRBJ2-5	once	CASSLRGVQETQYF
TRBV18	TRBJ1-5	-	CASSLPDQPQHF
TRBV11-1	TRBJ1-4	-	CASSLGVTEKLFF
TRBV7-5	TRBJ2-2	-	CARSLKEVRTGGYGELFF
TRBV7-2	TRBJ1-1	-	CATRGGVGTEAFF
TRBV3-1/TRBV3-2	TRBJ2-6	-	CASSLQQSGANVLTF
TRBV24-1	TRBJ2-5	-	CATREQGAETQYF
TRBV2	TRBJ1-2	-	CASNKGTGFIDYGYTF
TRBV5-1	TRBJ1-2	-	CASSLDAGRYGYTF
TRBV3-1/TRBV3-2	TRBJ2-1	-	CASSQGPLAGGSQFF
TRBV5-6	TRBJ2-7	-	CASSGTGTTTGEQYF
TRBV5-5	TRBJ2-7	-	CASSLDLAGVNEQYF
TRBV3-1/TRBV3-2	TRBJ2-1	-	CASSQASPGEQFF
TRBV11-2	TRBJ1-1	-	CASSFRSGGAFF
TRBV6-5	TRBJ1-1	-	CASSYSLVQLTEAFF
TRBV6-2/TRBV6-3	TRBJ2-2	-	CASTPRGRDYTGELFF
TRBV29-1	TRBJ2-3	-	CSVVYSAGGGTDTQYF
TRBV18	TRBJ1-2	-	CASRLTGETRYTF
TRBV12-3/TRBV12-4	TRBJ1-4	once	CASSPQGGEKLFF
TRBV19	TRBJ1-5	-	CASSIDHTGGPQHF
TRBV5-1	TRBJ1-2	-	CASSPLGAGQYGYTF
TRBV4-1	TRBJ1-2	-	CASSQSTGSLYGYTF
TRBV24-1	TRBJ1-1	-	CATSPGGYAEAFF
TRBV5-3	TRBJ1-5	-	CARSLHGQGHQPQHF